A single T cell receptor beta chain is shown here with its context. The clone's antigen remains unknown. Nothing much larger sits one base from this clone, and base qualities are not available. The data belong to a study of CD4 T cells in relation to SARS-CoV-2 and coronaviruses (dated by TCRdb to 2020 to 2023). In terms of the full investigation: Across all 12 patients in the full convalescent cohort, ages ranged from 21 to 72 years, with a median of 38. The roughly twelve convalescent patients included 8 males and 4 females; two subjects were Hispanic. Shared crossreactive spike epitopes were mapped to their HLA restriction using patient-derived lymphoblastoid cell lines. The study assessed, at the TCR clonotype level, memory CD4+ T cell crossreactivity between SARS-CoV-2 and common cold coronavirus spike proteins. The Adaptive Biotechnologies TCR-sequencing kit was used to sequence samples from a few pre-COVID donors and the naive versus memory experiments, whereas other data were Illumina-based. A different TCR-beta assay, based on Illumina, was used to sequence expansion assays from other donors in the study.

For CDR1 and CDR2, the germline V gene lists SGHTA and FQGNSA. Its CDR3 holds 15 amino acids, cysteine through phenylalanine. Only the CDR3 region is kept as DNA, spanning 45 bases read in frame from base 1. The V end loses 5 bases and the J end loses 8 bases, and a stretch of 19 bases separates them. Study-wide conclusions, independent of this receptor: Naive versus memory sequencing indicated that memory recall responses, rather than primary responses primed during culture, are detected by the assay. Approximately 60% of donors had memory CD4+ clonotypes that crossrecognized SARS-CoV-2 and at least one common cold coronavirus spike. Because the crossreactivity analysis focused on spike protein, crossreactivity against other viral proteins was not assessed. Small numbers of patients and of tested TCRs limited the study. Compared with monoreactive clones, crossreactive clones had significantly weaker SARS-CoV-2-driven expansion, a result consistent with antigenic imprinting. Because no donor provided both pre-pandemic and post-infection samples, tracing the source of pre-existing responses was limited.

Naive and memory CD4+ T cells were separated from cryopreserved PBMCs through CD4 enrichment, which was followed by EasySep naive CD4+ T cell enrichment. Ficoll-Paque PLUS gradient centrifugation was used to isolate PBMCs from leukapheresis product or whole blood. PBMCs were either used fresh in the expansion assay or cryopreserved at -140 degrees C. The QIAamp Micro DNA Kit was used to extract genomic DNA from the CD4+ T cells. Uncultured naive and memory CD4+ T cell DNA received deep-resolution immunoSEQ TCR-beta sequencing. Per the authors' processing: During preprocessing, nonproductive sequences were removed, along with CDR3s that did not begin with C, did not end with F or W, or were shorter than 7 amino acids. Cultured and uncultured naive and memory CD4+ repertoires were searched for previously identified spike- and CEF-reactive CDR3s. CDR3 homology was measured as pairwise Levenshtein distance, computed with the stringdist R package after trimming three terminal residues from each end. The clones in this table, taken by TCRdb from immuneACCESS, are in-frame only. Not every clone is retained; where verified, under half of the shortfall comes from an unresolved V gene, and the cause of the rest is unknown. D and trimming come from the DNA, and the V and J calls and clone size come from that table. Present in this sample are 58,000 or so clones, under 95% of which were seen just once. 0.4% of the sample lies in the top ten.

In this chain, TRBV7-2 is recombined with TRBJ2-1, with a weak D call of TRBD2 (9 bases match). Input material: naive CD4+ T cells from PBMCs. Interpreted using the paper, the cell subset or site label stands for: naive CD4+ T cells isolated by negative enrichment. This sequence originates from an adult with COVID-19. The CDR3 reads CASSQGAGGHYEQFF. The base sequence is TGTGCCAGCAGCCAGGGGGCGGGAGGGCACTATGAGCAGTTCTTC.